This TCR beta chain derives from a study of T cell repertoires in aging, cancer and after chemotherapy (dated by TCRdb to between 2018 and 2021). For the wider study: The donors fell into six age groups ranging from 30 or younger to 70 or older, and each group had at least three individuals. In total, the full dataset held 8.5 million to 9.5 million TCR reads. In the solid tumor group, the paired samples taken before and after chemotherapy came from brain tumor (glioblastoma) patients given temozolomide-based therapy. Peripheral blood TCR beta repertoires from healthy donors and cancer patients were profiled to examine immunoaging and T cell reconstitution after chemotherapy. A cohort of over 200 cancer patients (approximately 90 with hematological and around 130 with solid cancers) was assembled, and about 100 healthy donors were included as a reference group. Overall study results and their limits: Compared with age-matched healthy donors, untreated patients with either hematological or solid cancers had significantly lower TCR diversity in the blood along with higher clonality. In healthy donors, the drop in TCR diversity with age came mainly from a loss of richness, whereas in cancer patients a loss of evenness also played a part. In both cancer cohorts, the median generation probability rose over the chemotherapy interval, which suggests that the repertoire was reconstituted through rebound thymic output. According to the authors, the repertoire data do not permit conclusions about immunological memory after chemotherapy.

Instead of sorted cells or RNA, genomic DNA extracted from peripheral blood served as the source for amplifying TCR beta rearrangements. After removal of 1 base from V and 1 base from J, the junction retains 6 bases not matched to a gene. CDR1 is given as SGHVS and CDR2 as FNYEAQ, both from the germline V gene. The CDR3 contains 17 residues, cysteine and phenylalanine counted. Of the read, only the CDR3 DNA is kept; its 51 bases are in frame from base 1. Rearranged TRB sequences spanning V, D and J segments were amplified in a multiplex touch-down PCR with a mixed TRB-A/B primer pool. Illumina adapters and sample indices were attached to the amplicons in two consecutive PCR reactions using Phusion HS II polymerase. The amplicons were purified from gel with the NucleoSpin Gel and PCR Clean-up kit and then assessed with Qubit and an Agilent 2100 Bioanalyzer. Libraries were sequenced on an Illumina MiSeq using 600-cycle, single-indexed, paired-end runs. In the original analysis: Processing of the TRB sequences was carried out with MiXCR versions 2.12 and 3.0.5. Each unique CDR3 nucleotide sequence counted as one clone, and only productive sequences with at least two reads were retained. The repertoire metrics were Shannon diversity, evenness, clonality (defined as one minus evenness), and alpha-parameterized diversity profiles covering alpha 0 to 5. The IGoR algorithm was used to calculate generation probabilities of clones in the paired pre- and post-chemotherapy samples. Using fastp at Q25 and MiXCR, TCRdb reprocessed the public reads and kept productive beta chains. Rows are combined by CDR3 protein, so each entry shows the most common genes and DNA. The V and J calls follow TCRdb's processing rather than the paper's. The sample includes about 1,000 distinct CDR3 sequences, with under 30% observed a single time. Jointly, the top ten make up roughly 15% of the sample.

This clonotype was seen more than once but under ten times. What this receptor recognizes is not known. Nothing much larger sits one base from this clone, and base qualities are not available. Source material: blood. The receptor chain draws on TRBV7-6 and TRBJ1-3; 8 junctional bases match TRBD1. The clonotype comes from a human donor with a solid tumor. The CDR3 protein sequence reads: CASSLGHDRGSGNTIYF. DNA sequence: TGTGCCAGCAGCTTAGGCCATGACAGGGGATCTGGAAACACCATATATTTT.